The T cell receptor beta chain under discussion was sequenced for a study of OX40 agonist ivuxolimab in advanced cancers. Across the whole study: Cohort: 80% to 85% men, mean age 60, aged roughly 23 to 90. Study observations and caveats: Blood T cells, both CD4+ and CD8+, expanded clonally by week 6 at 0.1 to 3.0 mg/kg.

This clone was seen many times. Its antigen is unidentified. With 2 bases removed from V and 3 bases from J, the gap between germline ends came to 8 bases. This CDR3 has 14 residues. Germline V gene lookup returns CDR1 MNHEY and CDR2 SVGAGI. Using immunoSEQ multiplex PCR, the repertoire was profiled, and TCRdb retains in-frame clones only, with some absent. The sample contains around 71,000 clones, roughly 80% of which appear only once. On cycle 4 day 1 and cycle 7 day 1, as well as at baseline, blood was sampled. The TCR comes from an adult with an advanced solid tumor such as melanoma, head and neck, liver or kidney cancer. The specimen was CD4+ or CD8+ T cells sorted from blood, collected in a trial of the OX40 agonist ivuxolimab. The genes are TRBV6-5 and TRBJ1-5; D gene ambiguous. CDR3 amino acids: CASSYGGYNQPQHF. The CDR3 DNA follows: TGTGCCAGCAGTTACGGCGGTTACAATCAGCCCCAGCATTTT.